Below are 14 T cell receptor beta chains sequenced from a single sample in a study of T-cell memory formation after mild COVID-19. Using its own MiXCR run on the 5' RACE reads, TCRdb lists one record per CDR3 protein. The sample contains under 450,000 distinct CDR3 sequences, 20% to 25% of which appear only once. Specimen: PBMCs or a T cell subset sorted from them (not recorded which). All receptors derive from a man in his late teens or twenties who had mild COVID-19 (a few samples of this study predate the infection). Cell type and time point are not known.

This sequence joins TRBV7-6 and TRBJ1-2; unclear D gene. Trimming removed 4 bases at V and 8 bases at J, with 14 bases between. This CDR3 region has 13 residues. CDR1 and CDR2 from the germline V gene are SGHVS and FNYEAQ. CDR3 sequence reads: CASSSQEGLGYTF. In DNA, the CDR3 is TGTGCCAGCAGCTCTCAGGAGGGATTGGGCTACACCTTC.

V and J are TRBV28 and TRBJ2-3; 11 bases map to TRBD2. From germline, CDR1 is MDHEN and CDR2 SYDVKM. V shed 3 bases, J shed 0 bases, and the junction held 14 bases outside the gene matches. The length of the CDR3 is 20 residues. The CDR3 DNA follows: TGTGCCAGCAGTTTTTTTGCTAGCGGGGGGTACGCCTCTAGCACAGATACGCAGTATTTT. It translates to CASSFFASGGYASSTDTQYF.

This clonotype was detected many times. J is TRBJ1-1 and V is TRBV29-1, with D possibly TRBD1 on 6 matching bases. Germline V CDR1 and CDR2: SQVTM, ANQGSEA. The CDR3 runs to 14 residues. Trimming removed 4 bases at V and 0 bases at J, with 12 bases between. The CDR3 is CSVVRGGVNTEAFF. The CDR3 region has the DNA TGCAGCGTTGTAAGAGGGGGGGTGAACACTGAAGCTTTCTTT.

With respect to this clonotype: The junction departs from the called germline gene at one end, perhaps through a read error. The gene calls are TRBV15 and TRBJ1-5; possibly TRBD1 for D (5 bases). CDR1 and CDR2 from the germline V gene are LNHNV and YYDKDF (reference sequence). This CDR3 is 14 amino acids long. The CDR3 DNA reads TGTGCCACCACTCCCGGGACCTTCAATCATCCCCAGCATTTT. It encodes CATTPGTFNHPQHF. Combining the CDR3 with reference TRBV15 and TRBJ1-5 gives the whole variable domain DAMVIQNPRYQVTQFGKPVTLSCSQTLNHNVMYWYQQKSSQAPKLLFHYYDKDFNNEADTPDNFQSRRPNTSFCFLDIRSPGLGDTAMYLCATTPGTFNHPQHFGDGTRLSIL.

The chain is built from TRBV11-2 and TRBJ2-3; D not certain. This CDR3 region has 14 residues. With 8 bases removed from V and 2 bases from J, the gap between germline ends came to 14 bases. Germline CDR1 SGHAT, CDR2 FQNNGV. CDR3 in DNA: TGTGCCAGCGCCCTAGTAACGGCCACAGATACGCAGTATTTT. Translating it yields CASALVTATDTQYF.

This clonotype was counted a few times. This chain links TRBV7-9 with TRBJ1-2, with 7 bases matching TRBD1. V shed 4 bases and J 6 bases; nucleotides not matched to a gene: 8. The CDR3 has 14 amino acids. The germline CDR1 and CDR2 sequences are SEHNR and FQNEAQ (reference sequence). The CDR3 sequence: CASSSYFGTDGYTF. CDR3 coding DNA: TGTGCCAGCAGCTCATACTTCGGGACAGATGGCTACACCTTC.

This clonotype was picked up a small number of times. This chain joins TRBV11-2 and TRBJ2-3; D may be TRBD2 (5 bases). There are 16 residues in the CDR3. The V gene's germline CDR1 is SGHAT and CDR2 FQNNGV. Trimming removed 1 base at V and 4 bases at J, with 15 bases between. The CDR3 sequence is CASSLVAGLGADTQYF. The CDR3 nucleotides read TGTGCCAGCAGCTTAGTCGCTGGACTTGGTGCAGATACGCAGTATTTT.

V gene TRBV6-5 combines with J gene TRBJ1-5; weak D call: TRBD1 (5 bases). Germline lookup yields CDR1 MNHEY and CDR2 SVGAGI. V dropped 2 bases and J dropped 10 bases, with 12 bases sitting between them. This CDR3 contains 13 residues. CDR3 coding DNA: TGTGCCAGCAGTTACGCCCGGGGGGTTCCCCAGCATTTT. It is translated as CASSYARGVPQHF.

This chain connects TRBV20-1 to TRBJ1-5, with D possibly matching TRBD1 (5 bases). Trimming removed 6 bases from V and 3 bases from J, with 9 bases in between. CDR1 and CDR2 (germline): DFQATT, SNEGSKA (reference sequence). The length of the CDR3 is 12 residues. The CDR3 DNA is TGCAGTGCAAGACAGAACAATCAGCCCCAGCATTTT. It yields the protein CSARQNNQPQHF.

The chain joins TRBV5-1 to TRBJ2-5; 8 bases align to TRBD1. The CDR3 is 15 amino acids. Germline V lookup: CDR1 SGHRS, CDR2 YFSETQ. V shed 4 bases, J shed 1 base, and the junction held 6 bases outside the gene matches. CDR3 sequence reads: CASSPQGVAQETQYF. The DNA for the CDR3 is TGCGCCAGCAGCCCACAGGGGGTCGCCCAAGAGACCCAGTACTTC.

The chain joins TRBV7-3 to TRBJ2-4, with 7 bases aligning to TRBD2. The CDR3 runs to 14 residues. Germline V gene data show CDR1 as SGHTA and CDR2 as FQGTGA. Trimming took 5 bases from V and 7 from J; bases not matched to a gene: 8. The CDR3 DNA reads TGTGCCAGCAGCCCTGGCAGGGAGGGGAACATTCAGTACTTC. It translates to CASSPGREGNIQYF.

The chain is built from TRBV9 and TRBJ1-2; D may be TRBD1 (5 bases). V dropped 7 bases and J dropped 4 bases, with 11 bases sitting between them. This CDR3 has 12 residues. Germline lookup yields CDR1 SGDLS and CDR2 YYNGEE. The chain's CDR3 is CASEGTSYGYTF. CDR3 bases: TGTGCCAGCGAAGGGACTTCCTATGGCTACACCTTC.

This clonotype has only a few counts. V usage is TRBV20-1 and J usage is TRBJ2-1, with D maybe TRBD2 (6 bases). Trimming pared 3 bases from V and 1 base from J, leaving 10 bases between. The germline V gene encodes CDR1 DFQATT and CDR2 SNEGSKA (reference sequence). There are 14 residues in the CDR3. In nucleotides, the CDR3 is TGCAGTGCTAGCGGGGGATGGTCCTACAATGAGCAGTTCTTC. It is translated as CSASGGWSYNEQFF.

This clonotype was seen ten or more times. The V gene is TRBV7-2, the J gene TRBJ2-5; D possibly uses TRBD1 or TRBD2 (6 bases each). Germline loops: CDR1 SGHTA, CDR2 FQGNSA. This CDR3 region has 15 residues. With 0 bases removed from V and 4 bases from J, the gap between germline ends came to 12 bases. The CDR3 DNA reads TGTGCCAGCAGCTTAGCCTCCAGGGGAGGAGAGACCCAGTACTTC. Protein: CASSLASRGGETQYF.